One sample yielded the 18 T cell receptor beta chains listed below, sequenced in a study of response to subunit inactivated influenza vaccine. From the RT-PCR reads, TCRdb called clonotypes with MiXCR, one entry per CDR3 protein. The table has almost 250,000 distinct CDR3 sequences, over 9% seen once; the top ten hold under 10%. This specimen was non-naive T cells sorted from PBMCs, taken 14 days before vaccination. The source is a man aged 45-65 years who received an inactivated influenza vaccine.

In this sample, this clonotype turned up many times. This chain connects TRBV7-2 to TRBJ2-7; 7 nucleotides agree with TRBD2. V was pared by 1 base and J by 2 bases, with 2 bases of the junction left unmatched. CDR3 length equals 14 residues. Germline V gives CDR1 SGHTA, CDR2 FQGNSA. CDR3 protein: CASSLGGRAYEQYF. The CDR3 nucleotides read TGTGCCAGCAGCTTAGGTGGGAGGGCCTACGAGCAGTACTTC.

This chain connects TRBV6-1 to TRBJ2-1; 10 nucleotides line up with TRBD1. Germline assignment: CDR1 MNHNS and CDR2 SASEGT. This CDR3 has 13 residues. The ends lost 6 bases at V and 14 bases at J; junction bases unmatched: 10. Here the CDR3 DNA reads TGTGCCAGCAGAACCCGGGACAGGGGAAGAGAGTTCTTC. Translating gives CASRTRDRGREFF.

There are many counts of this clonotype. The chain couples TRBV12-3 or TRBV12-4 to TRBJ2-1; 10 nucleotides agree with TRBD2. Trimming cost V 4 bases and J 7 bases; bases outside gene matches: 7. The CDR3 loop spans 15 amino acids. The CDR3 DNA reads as TGTGCCAGCAGTTCCTCGGGACTAGCGTTGAATGAGCAGTTCTTC. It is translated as CASSSSGLALNEQFF.

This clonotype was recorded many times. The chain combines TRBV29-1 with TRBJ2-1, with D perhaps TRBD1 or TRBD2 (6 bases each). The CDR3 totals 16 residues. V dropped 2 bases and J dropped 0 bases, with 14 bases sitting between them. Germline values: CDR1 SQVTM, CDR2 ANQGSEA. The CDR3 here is CSVEPQRGLSYNEQFF. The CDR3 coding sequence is TGCAGCGTTGAACCCCAACGGGGGCTCTCCTACAATGAGCAGTTCTTC.

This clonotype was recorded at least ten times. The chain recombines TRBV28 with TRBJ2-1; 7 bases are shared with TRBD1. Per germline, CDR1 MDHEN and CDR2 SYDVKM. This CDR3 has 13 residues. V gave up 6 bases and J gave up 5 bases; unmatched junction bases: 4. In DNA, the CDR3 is TGTGCCAGCAGGAAGACAGGGAACAATGAGCAGTTCTTC. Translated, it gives CASRKTGNNEQFF.

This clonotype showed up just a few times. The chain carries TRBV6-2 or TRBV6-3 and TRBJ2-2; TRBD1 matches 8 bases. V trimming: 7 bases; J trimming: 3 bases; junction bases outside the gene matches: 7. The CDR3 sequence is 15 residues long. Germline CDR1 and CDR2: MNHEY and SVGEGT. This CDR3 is CASTKDRVDTGELFF. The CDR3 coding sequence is TGTGCCAGCACGAAGGACAGGGTGGACACCGGGGAGCTGTTTTTT.

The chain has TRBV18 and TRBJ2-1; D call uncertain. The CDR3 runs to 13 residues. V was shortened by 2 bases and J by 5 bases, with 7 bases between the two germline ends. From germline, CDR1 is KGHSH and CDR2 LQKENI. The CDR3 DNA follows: TGTGCCAGCTCACCAGGGGTTAACAATGAGCAGTTCTTC. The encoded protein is CASSPGVNNEQFF.

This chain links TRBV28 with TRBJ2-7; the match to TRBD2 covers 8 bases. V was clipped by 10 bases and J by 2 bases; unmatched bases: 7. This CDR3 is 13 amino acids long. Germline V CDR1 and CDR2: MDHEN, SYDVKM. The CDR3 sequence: CATQAGVTYEQYF. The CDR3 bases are TGTGCCACCCAAGCGGGAGTCACCTACGAGCAGTACTTC.

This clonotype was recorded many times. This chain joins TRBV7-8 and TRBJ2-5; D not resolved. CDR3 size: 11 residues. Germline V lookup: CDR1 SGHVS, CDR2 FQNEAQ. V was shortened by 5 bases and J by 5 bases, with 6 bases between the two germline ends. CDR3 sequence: CASSPRETQYF. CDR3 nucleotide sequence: TGTGCCAGCAGCCCCCGGGAGACCCAGTACTTC.

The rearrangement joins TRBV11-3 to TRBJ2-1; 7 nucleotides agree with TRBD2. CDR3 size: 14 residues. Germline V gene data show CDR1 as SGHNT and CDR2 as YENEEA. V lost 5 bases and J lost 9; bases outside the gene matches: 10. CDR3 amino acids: CASSRSGDNPEQFF. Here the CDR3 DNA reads TGTGCCAGCAGCCGCAGCGGGGATAACCCTGAGCAGTTCTTC.

Here the CDR3 reads CASSSIPGDNSPLHF. The CDR3 coding sequence is TGCGCCAGCAGCTCCATACCGGGAGATAATTCACCCCTCCACTTT. V and J are TRBV5-1 and TRBJ1-6; no clear D. Trimming took 3 bases from V and 5 from J, leaving 12 bases between them. The CDR3 is made up of 15 amino acids. Germline assignment: CDR1 SGHRS and CDR2 YFSETQ.

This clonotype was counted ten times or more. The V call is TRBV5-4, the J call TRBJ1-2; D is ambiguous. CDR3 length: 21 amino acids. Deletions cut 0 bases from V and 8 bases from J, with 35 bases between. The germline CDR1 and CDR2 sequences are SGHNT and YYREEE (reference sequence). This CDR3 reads CASSLGASNRGYLLKSSGYTF. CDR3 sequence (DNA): TGTGCCAGCAGCTTGGGAGCCTCCAACCGGGGATATCTCCTTAAAAGTTCGGGCTACACCTTC. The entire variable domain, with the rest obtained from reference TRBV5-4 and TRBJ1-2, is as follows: ETGVTQSPTHLIKTRGQQVTLRCSSQSGHNTVSWYQQALGQGPQFIFQYYREEENGRGNFPPRFSGLQFPNYSSELNVNALELDDSALYLCASSLGASNRGYLLKSSGYTFGSGTRLTVV.

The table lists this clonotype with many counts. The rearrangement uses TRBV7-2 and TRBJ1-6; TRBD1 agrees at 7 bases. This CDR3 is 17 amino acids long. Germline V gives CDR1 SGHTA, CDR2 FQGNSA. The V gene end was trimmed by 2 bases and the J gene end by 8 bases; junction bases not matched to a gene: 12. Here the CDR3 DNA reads TGTGCCAGCAGCTTATTTGGCAGGGGGTTGGGTCATTCACCCCTCCACTTT. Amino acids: CASSLFGRGLGHSPLHF.

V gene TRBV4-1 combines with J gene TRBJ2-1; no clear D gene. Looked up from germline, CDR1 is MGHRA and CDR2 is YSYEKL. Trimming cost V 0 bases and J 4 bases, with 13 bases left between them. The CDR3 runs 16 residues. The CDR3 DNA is TGCGCCAGCAGCCAAGACGTTGGAAACAGTTACAATGAGCAGTTCTTC. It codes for CASSQDVGNSYNEQFF.

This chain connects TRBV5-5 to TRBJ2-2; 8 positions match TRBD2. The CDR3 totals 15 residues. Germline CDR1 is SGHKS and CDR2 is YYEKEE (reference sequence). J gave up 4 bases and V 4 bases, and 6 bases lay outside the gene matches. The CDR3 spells CASSPGGASTGELFF. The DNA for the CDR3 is TGTGCCAGCAGCCCCGGGGGGGCGTCCACCGGGGAGCTGTTTTTT.

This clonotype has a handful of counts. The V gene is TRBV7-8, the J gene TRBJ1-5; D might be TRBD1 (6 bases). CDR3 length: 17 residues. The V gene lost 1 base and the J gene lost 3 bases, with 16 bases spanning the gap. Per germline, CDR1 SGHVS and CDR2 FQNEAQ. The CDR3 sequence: CASSLGAGAVNNQPQHF. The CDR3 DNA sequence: TGTGCCAGCAGCTTAGGTGCAGGGGCGGTAAACAATCAGCCCCAGCATTTT.

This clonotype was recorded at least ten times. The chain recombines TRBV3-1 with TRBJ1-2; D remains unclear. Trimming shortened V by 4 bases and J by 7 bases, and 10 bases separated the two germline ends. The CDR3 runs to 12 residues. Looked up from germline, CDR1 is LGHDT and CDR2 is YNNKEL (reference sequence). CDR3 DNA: TGTGCCAGCAGCCGACAAAAACTTGGCTACACCTTC. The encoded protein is CASSRQKLGYTF.

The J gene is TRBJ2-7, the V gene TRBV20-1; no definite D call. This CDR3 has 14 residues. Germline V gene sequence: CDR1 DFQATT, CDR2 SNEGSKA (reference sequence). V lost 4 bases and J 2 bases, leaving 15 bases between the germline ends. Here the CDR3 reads CSAMPPPPPYEQYF. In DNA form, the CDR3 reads TGCAGTGCTATGCCACCACCCCCCCCCTACGAGCAGTACTTC.